Listed here are 29 T cell receptor beta chains from one sample, sequenced in a study of T-cell reconstitution after alpha-beta-depleted transplantation in children. The authors prepared the TCRbeta library with unique molecular identifiers. Using its own MiXCR run on the PCR reads, TCRdb lists one record per CDR3 protein. The data show 350,000 to 500,000 distinct CDR3 sequences, roughly 43% seen once. The specimen comprised PBMCs, sampled before TCRalphabeta/CD19-depleted stem cell transplant. Every receptor here comes from a girl aged 2 to 10 with aplastic anemia, due to receive a stem cell transplant.

The chain couples TRBV3-1 to TRBJ2-3, with 8 positions matching TRBD1. Germline loops: CDR1 LGHDT, CDR2 YNNKEL (reference sequence). The CDR3 contains 18 residues. J lost 1 base, V lost 2 bases, and 11 bases had no gene match. DNA of the CDR3: TGTGCCAGCAGCCAATTCCCAACCGGGACAGGTGGCACAGATACGCAGTATTTT. This gives the protein CASSQFPTGTGGTDTQYF.

This chain links TRBV5-6 with TRBJ2-7; the match to TRBD2 covers 11 bases. Germline loops: CDR1 SGHDT, CDR2 YYEEEE. This CDR3 is 16 amino acids long. Losses at the gene ends were 4 bases for V and 2 bases for J; bases not matched to a gene: 8. CDR3 DNA: TGTGCCAGCAGCGGGGGCATGACTAGCGGGACCTACGAGCAGTACTTC. Translated: CASSGGMTSGTYEQYF. Drawing the rest from reference TRBV5-6 and TRBJ2-7, the complete variable domain is DAGVTQSPTHLIKTRGQQVTLRCSPKSGHDTVSWYQQALGQGPQFIFQYYEEEERQRGNFPDRFSGHQFPNYSSELNVNALLLGDSALYLCASSGGMTSGTYEQYFGPGTRLTVT.

The V call is TRBV5-1, the J call TRBJ2-7; D ambiguous. From germline, CDR1 is SGHRS and CDR2 YFSETQ. With 8 bases removed from V and 2 bases from J, the gap between germline ends came to 5 bases. The CDR3 totals 10 residues. CDR3 nucleotide sequence: TGCGCCAGGGCGACCTACGAGCAGTACTTC. Translated: CARATYEQYF.

The gene calls are TRBV6-5 and TRBJ2-7; D ambiguous. V lost 4 bases to trimming and J lost 5 bases, with 9 bases between them. Germline V gene sequence: CDR1 MNHEY, CDR2 SVGAGI. The CDR3 runs to 12 residues. The CDR3 protein is CASSFPGHEQYF. The CDR3 DNA follows: TGTGCCAGCAGTTTCCCGGGCCACGAGCAGTACTTC.

The sample holds many counts of this clonotype. The V call is TRBV7-8, the J call TRBJ1-1; D gene uncertain. V was shortened by 6 bases and J by 4 bases, with 15 bases between the two germline ends. Germline assignment: CDR1 SGHVS and CDR2 FQNEAQ. The CDR3 spans 14 residues. The CDR3 coding sequence is TGTGCCAGCAGAATGGGAGGATTGGGCACTGAAGCTTTCTTT. This gives the protein CASRMGGLGTEAFF.

CDR3 nucleotide sequence: TGTGCCAGCAAGGGCCCTCAGCGCGGGCAGTTCTTC. This gives the protein CASKGPQRGQFF. The chain uses TRBV12-3 or TRBV12-4 and TRBJ2-1; D is unresolved. V was shortened by 7 bases and J by 12 bases, with 16 bases between the two germline ends. This CDR3 has 12 amino acids.

This clonotype has only a few counts. This chain links TRBV30 with TRBJ2-4, with 10 bases lining up with TRBD1. The CDR3 totals 17 residues. Trimming removed 3 bases from V and 2 bases from J; junction bases left unmatched: 10. Per germline, CDR1 GTSNPN and CDR2 SVGIG (reference sequence). The CDR3 protein is CAWRKTGGGGTKNIQYF. CDR3 nucleotides: TGTGCCTGGAGGAAGACAGGGGGCGGAGGGACCAAAAACATTCAGTACTTC.

The rearrangement links TRBV30 to TRBJ2-7; maybe TRBD1 (6 bases). The germline CDR1 and CDR2 sequences are GTSNPN and SVGIG (reference sequence). V shed 3 bases and J shed 2 bases, with 8 bases lying between them. This CDR3 spans 12 amino acids. The DNA for the CDR3 is TGTGCCTGGAGCAGGGACACCTACGAGCAGTACTTC. Amino acid sequence: CAWSRDTYEQYF.

The genes are TRBV5-1 and TRBJ1-2; perhaps TRBD1 as D (5 bases). The CDR3 has 15 residues. Germline V gene lookup returns CDR1 SGHRS and CDR2 YFSETQ. V dropped 0 bases and J dropped 3 bases, with 12 bases sitting between them. For the CDR3, the DNA is TGCGCCAGCAGCTTGGACGCGTTACAGGACTATGGCTACACCTTC. This encodes CASSLDALQDYGYTF. Variable domain in full (rest from reference TRBV5-1 and TRBJ1-2): KAGVTQTPRYLIKTRGQQVTLSCSPISGHRSVSWYQQTPGQGLQFLFEYFSETQRNKGNFPGRFSGRQFSNSRSEMNVSTLELGDSALYLCASSLDALQDYGYTFGSGTRLTVV.

This clonotype was counted many times. This rearrangement joins TRBV5-1 to TRBJ2-3; the D gene is possibly TRBD1 (6 bases). The ends were cut back, 4 bases at V and 5 bases at J, with 17 bases in the middle. CDR1 and CDR2 from the germline V gene are SGHRS and YFSETQ. The CDR3 runs to 15 residues. The CDR3 bases are TGCGCCAGCAGCGATAAGCAGGGGAGTGAAGATACGCAGTATTTT. Residues: CASSDKQGSEDTQYF.

The rearrangement joins TRBV29-1 to TRBJ2-1; D could derive from TRBD1 or TRBD2 (5 bases each). The ends were cut back, 1 base at V and 12 bases at J, with 13 bases in the middle. This CDR3 has 12 amino acids. Germline V gene data show CDR1 as SQVTM and CDR2 as ANQGSEA. This CDR3 is CSVEGDYGGQFF. CDR3 in DNA: TGCAGCGTTGAAGGCGACTATGGGGGGCAGTTCTTC.

The chain is built from TRBV20-1 and TRBJ1-1; a weak D match, TRBD1 (6 bases). This CDR3 is built from 12 residues. V lost 5 bases and J 4 bases, leaving 11 bases between the germline ends. CDR1 is DFQATT and CDR2 is SNEGSKA in the germline V gene (reference sequence). The CDR3 sequence is CSASQGRTEAFF. CDR3 DNA: TGCAGTGCTTCACAGGGTCGCACTGAAGCTTTCTTT.

This rearrangement joins TRBV7-2 to TRBJ2-3; 7 positions match TRBD2. The CDR3 is 16 amino acids. Germline assignment: CDR1 SGHTA and CDR2 FQGNSA. V lost 6 bases to trimming and J lost 0 bases; unmatched junction nucleotides: 9. The CDR3 DNA sequence: TGTGCCAGCAGACCGACCGGGGGGACCAGCACAGATACGCAGTATTTT. Translated: CASRPTGGTSTDTQYF.

This clonotype was detected ten times or more. The chain carries TRBV27 and TRBJ2-7; D is possibly TRBD2 (6 bases). This CDR3 has 14 amino acids. The germline CDR1 and CDR2 sequences are MNHEY and SMNVEV (reference sequence). V was shortened by 6 bases and J by 7 bases, with 19 bases between the two germline ends. The CDR3 coding sequence is TGTGCCAGCAGCCCCTTCGGGAGAGTAGGAGAGCAGTACTTC. As protein: CASSPFGRVGEQYF.

CDR3 coding DNA: TGCGCCAGCAGCTTGGGCGGGGGTAATAACTATGGCTACACCTTC. Translating gives CASSLGGGNNYGYTF. The J gene is TRBJ1-2, the V gene TRBV5-1; possible D gene TRBD1, 5 bases. The CDR3 runs to 15 residues. Trimming shortened V by 0 bases and J by 1 base, and 10 bases separated the two germline ends. CDR1 SGHRS and CDR2 YFSETQ come from the germline V gene.

There are many counts of this clonotype. This chain connects TRBV7-9 to TRBJ2-3; 10 bases line up with TRBD2. V was clipped by 2 bases and J by 1 base; unmatched bases: 3. This CDR3 is 16 amino acids long. Germline V gene sequence: CDR1 SEHNR, CDR2 FQNEAQ (reference sequence). The CDR3 loop is CASSLLLAGRTDTQYF. In DNA form, the CDR3 reads TGTGCCAGCAGCTTACTACTAGCGGGGCGCACAGATACGCAGTATTTT.

This clonotype was found many times. Germline and junction disagree at one end, which may indicate a read error. The J gene is TRBJ2-5, the V gene TRBV2, with D perhaps TRBD2 (6 bases). This CDR3 is built from 14 residues. The germline V gene has CDR1 SNHLY and CDR2 FYNNEI. For the CDR3, the DNA is TGTCCCAGCCGGCGGGGCCAGGGCCAAGAGACCCAGTACTTC. Translation gives CPSRRGQGQETQYF.

The chain employs TRBV10-2 and TRBJ2-3; 10 bases fit TRBD2. J was trimmed by 3 bases and V by 8 bases; bases with no gene match: 11. The CDR3 sequence is 16 residues long. CDR1 and CDR2 from the germline V gene are WSHSY and SAAADI. CDR3 sequence (DNA): TGCGCCAGCCGAAACGTAGCGGGAGGTCTGACAGATACGCAGTATTTT. It yields the protein CASRNVAGGLTDTQYF.

This sequence joins TRBV20-1 and TRBJ2-7; TRBD1 is a possible D gene (6 bases). Looked up from germline, CDR1 is DFQATT and CDR2 is SNEGSKA (reference sequence). The CDR3 is made up of 16 amino acids. The V end lost 0 bases, the J end lost 7 bases, and 22 bases lay between the germline ends. CDR3 DNA sequence: TGCAGTGCTAGAGATAGCCAGGACAGCCGTTTAAGTGAGCAGTACTTC. This sequence encodes CSARDSQDSRLSEQYF.

The chain employs TRBV29-1 and TRBJ2-7, with a tentative D call TRBD2 (6 bases). V was cut by 6 bases and J by 0 bases, with 12 bases left in between. The CDR3 spans 13 residues. From germline, CDR1 is SQVTM and CDR2 ANQGSEA. The CDR3 protein is CSVPGLDSYEQYF. The CDR3 DNA reads TGCAGCGTGCCGGGACTGGACTCCTACGAGCAGTACTTC.

The chain recombines TRBV7-9 with TRBJ2-1, with no clear D. Germline CDR1 reads SEHNR; CDR2 reads FQNEAQ (reference sequence). The CDR3 has 15 residues. The ends were cut back, 3 bases at V and 0 bases at J, with 9 bases in the middle. CDR3 protein: CASSFSDNSYNEQFF. CDR3 DNA: TGTGCCAGCAGCTTCTCCGACAACTCCTACAATGAGCAGTTCTTC.

For the CDR3, the DNA is TGTGCCAGCAGTGAATGGCATAGCGGGAGGGGCATGTACGAGCAGTACTTC. It translates to CASSEWHSGRGMYEQYF. This chain joins TRBV6-1 and TRBJ2-7; 11 bases map to TRBD2. V lost 2 bases and J lost 4; bases outside the gene matches: 10. This CDR3 has 17 amino acids. In germline, CDR1 is MNHNS, CDR2 SASEGT.

This clonotype was picked up many times. The V gene is TRBV10-1, the J gene TRBJ2-7, with D tentatively TRBD2 (6 bases). Germline CDR1 reads WNHNN; CDR2 reads SYGVQD (reference sequence). Trimming removed 0 bases at V and 2 bases at J, with 8 bases between. The CDR3 has 14 residues. The CDR3 sequence is CASSESSGAYEQYF. The CDR3 bases are TGCGCCAGCAGTGAGTCGTCGGGAGCCTACGAGCAGTACTTC.

This clonotype was seen at least ten times. The chain uses TRBV7-2 and TRBJ1-1; TRBD1 aligns across 12 bases. The germline V gene encodes CDR1 SGHTA and CDR2 FQGNSA. This CDR3 has 17 residues. Losses at the gene ends were 5 bases for V and 4 bases for J; bases not matched to a gene: 11. CDR3 residues: CASSPGTGGVRATEAFF. In DNA, the CDR3 is TGTGCCAGCAGCCCGGGGACAGGGGGCGTTAGGGCCACTGAAGCTTTCTTT.

The rearrangement uses TRBV20-1 and TRBJ2-1, with a tentative D call TRBD1 (6 bases). Trimming left V 0 bases short and J 4 bases short, with 22 bases between. The germline CDR1 and CDR2 sequences are DFQATT and SNEGSKA (reference sequence). The CDR3 has 18 amino acids. The CDR3 region is CSARDGTGTPNLYNEQFF. CDR3 bases: TGCAGTGCTAGAGATGGAACCGGGACACCTAACCTTTACAATGAGCAGTTCTTC.

The chain links TRBV5-1 to TRBJ2-3; TRBD2 agrees at 9 bases. The CDR3 sequence is 17 residues long. Per the germline V gene, CDR1 is SGHRS and CDR2 is YFSETQ. V was clipped by 4 bases and J by 3 bases; unmatched bases: 12. This chain's CDR3 is CASSTLGGRAGTDTQYF. CDR3 nucleotide sequence: TGCGCCAGCAGCACCTTGGGCGGGAGGGCCGGAACAGATACGCAGTATTTT.

The chain is built from TRBV6-4 and TRBJ2-5; D is possibly TRBD2 (6 bases). The CDR3 spans 17 residues. Trimming stripped 6 bases from V and 6 bases from J, with 26 bases between. CDR1 and CDR2 from the germline V gene are MRHNA and SNTAGT. CDR3 loop: CASRGLGTSRLVKTQYF. DNA for the CDR3: TGTGCCAGCAGGGGCCTGGGTACTAGCCGGTTGGTTAAGACCCAGTACTTC.

This chain connects TRBV5-1 to TRBJ2-7, with 8 nucleotides matching TRBD1. The CDR3 is made up of 14 amino acids. V lost 3 bases to trimming and J lost 6 bases; unmatched junction nucleotides: 8. The germline V gene has CDR1 SGHRS and CDR2 YFSETQ. The CDR3 bases are TGCGCCAGCAGCTCCCAGGGGGCGACTCCCGAGCAGTACTTC. This encodes CASSSQGATPEQYF. The complete variable domain, with remaining parts taken from reference TRBV5-1 and TRBJ2-7, reads KAGVTQTPRYLIKTRGQQVTLSCSPISGHRSVSWYQQTPGQGLQFLFEYFSETQRNKGNFPGRFSGRQFSNSRSEMNVSTLELGDSALYLCASSSQGATPEQYFGPGTRLTVT.

This clonotype appeared a few times. V is TRBV29-1 and J is TRBJ2-5; 10 nucleotides line up with TRBD1. CDR1 is SQVTM, CDR2 ANQGSEA, per germline. After removal of 6 bases from V and 4 bases from J, the junction contained 5 bases not matched to a gene. The CDR3 has 13 residues. The DNA for the CDR3 is TGCAGCGTGGGGACAGGGGCGACAGAGACCCAGTACTTC. This translates into CSVGTGATETQYF.